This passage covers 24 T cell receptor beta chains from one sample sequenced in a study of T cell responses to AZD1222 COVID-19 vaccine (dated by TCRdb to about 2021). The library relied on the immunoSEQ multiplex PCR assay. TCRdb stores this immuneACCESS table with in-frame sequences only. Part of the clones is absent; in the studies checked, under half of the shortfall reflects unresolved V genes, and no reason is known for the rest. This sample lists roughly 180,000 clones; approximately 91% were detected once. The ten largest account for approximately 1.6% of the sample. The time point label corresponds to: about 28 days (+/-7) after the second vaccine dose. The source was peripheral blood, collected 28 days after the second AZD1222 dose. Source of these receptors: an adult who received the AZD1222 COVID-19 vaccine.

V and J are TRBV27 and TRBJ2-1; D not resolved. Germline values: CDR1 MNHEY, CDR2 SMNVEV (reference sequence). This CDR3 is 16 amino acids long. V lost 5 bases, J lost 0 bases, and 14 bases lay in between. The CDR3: CASSKRTRSSYNEQFF. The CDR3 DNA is TGTGCCAGCAGTAAACGGACCCGGAGCTCCTACAATGAGCAGTTCTTC.

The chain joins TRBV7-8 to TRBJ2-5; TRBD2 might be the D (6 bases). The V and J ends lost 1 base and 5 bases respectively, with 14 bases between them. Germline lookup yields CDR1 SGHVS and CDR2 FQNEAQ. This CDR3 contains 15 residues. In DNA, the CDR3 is TGTGCCAGCAGCTTAGTGGCGGGGCTCTTGGAGACCCAGTACTTC. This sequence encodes CASSLVAGLLETQYF. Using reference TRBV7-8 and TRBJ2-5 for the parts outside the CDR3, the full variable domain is GAGVSQSPRYKVAKRGQDVALRCDPISGHVSLFWYQQALGQGPEFLTYFQNEAQLDKSGLPSDRFFAERPEGSVSTLKIQRTQQEDSAVYLCASSLVAGLLETQYFGPGTRLLVL.

This chain's CDR3 is CASSQDFLRRQRKGAEAFF. The CDR3 DNA follows: TGTGCCAGCAGCCAAGATTTTTTGAGGCGTCAAAGAAAGGGAGCTGAAGCTTTCTTT. The chain joins TRBV3-1 (or the pseudogene TRBV3-2) to TRBJ1-1; no reliable D call. The CDR3 consists of 19 residues. V was cut by 0 bases and J by 6 bases, with 26 bases left in between. The germline gives CDR1 LGHDT, CDR2 YNNKEL (reference sequence).

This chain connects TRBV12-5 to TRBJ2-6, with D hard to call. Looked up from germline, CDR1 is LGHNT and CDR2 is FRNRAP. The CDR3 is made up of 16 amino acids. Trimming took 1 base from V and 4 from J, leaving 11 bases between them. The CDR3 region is CASGLARGPGANVLTF. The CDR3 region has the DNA TGTGCTAGTGGTTTGGCACGCGGCCCCGGGGCCAACGTCCTGACTTTC.

The CDR3 protein is CASSQVLDRVNEQYF. CDR3 nucleotides: TGTGCCAGCAGCCAAGTCCTGGACAGGGTCAACGAGCAGTACTTC. The chain couples TRBV4-2 to TRBJ2-7, with TRBD1 matching 8 bases. The CDR3 runs to 15 residues. The germline V gene has CDR1 LGHNA and CDR2 YNFKEQ. V lost 1 base to trimming and J lost 5 bases; unmatched junction nucleotides: 7.

CDR3 in amino acids: CASQSPASYNEQFF. Written as DNA, the CDR3 is TGTGCCAGTCAAAGCCCAGCGTCCTACAATGAGCAGTTCTTC. This chain links TRBV6-5 with TRBJ2-1; D remains ambiguous. The CDR3 is 14 residues long. Germline CDR1 and CDR2: MNHEY and SVGAGI. V lost 9 bases and J lost 1, with 13 bases in between.

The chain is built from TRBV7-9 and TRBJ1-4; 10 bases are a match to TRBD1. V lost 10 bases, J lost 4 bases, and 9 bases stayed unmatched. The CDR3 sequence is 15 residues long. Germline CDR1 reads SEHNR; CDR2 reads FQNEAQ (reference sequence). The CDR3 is CAISGTGEINEKLFF. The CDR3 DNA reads TGTGCCATATCCGGGACAGGGGAAATTAATGAAAAACTGTTTTTT. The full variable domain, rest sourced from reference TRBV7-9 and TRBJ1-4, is DTGVSQNPRHKITKRGQNVTFRCDPISEHNRLYWYRQTLGQGPEFLTYFQNEAQLEKSRLLSDRFSAERPKGSFSTLEIQRTEQGDSAMYLCAISGTGEINEKLFFGSGTQLSVL.

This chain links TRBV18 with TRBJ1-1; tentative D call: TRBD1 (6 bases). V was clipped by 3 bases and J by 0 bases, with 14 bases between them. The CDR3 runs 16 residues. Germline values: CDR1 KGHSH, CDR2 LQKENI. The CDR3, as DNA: TGTGCCAGCTCACCTGCTTCGGGGGCGATGAACACTGAAGCTTTCTTT. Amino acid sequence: CASSPASGAMNTEAFF.

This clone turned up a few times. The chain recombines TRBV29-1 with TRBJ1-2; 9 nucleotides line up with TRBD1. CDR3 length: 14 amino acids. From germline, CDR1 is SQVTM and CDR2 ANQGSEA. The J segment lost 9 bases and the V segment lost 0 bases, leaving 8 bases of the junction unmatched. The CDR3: CSVEDLGQGISYTF. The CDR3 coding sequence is TGCAGCGTTGAAGATCTTGGACAGGGGATTAGCTACACCTTC.

The CDR3 DNA is TGTGCCATCGCCAGACGATCCAGCGGGACAGGGAACACTGAAGCTTTCTTT. It yields the protein CAIARRSSGTGNTEAFF. The chain has TRBV10-3 and TRBJ1-1; 8 bases line up with TRBD1. The germline gives CDR1 ENHRY, CDR2 SYGVKD. V lost 8 bases, J lost 1 base, and 15 bases stayed unmatched. CDR3 length equals 17 residues.

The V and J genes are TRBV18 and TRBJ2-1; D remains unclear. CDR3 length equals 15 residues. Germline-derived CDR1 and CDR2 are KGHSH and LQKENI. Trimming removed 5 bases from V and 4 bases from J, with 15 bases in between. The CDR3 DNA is TGTGCCAGCTCAGGAGTCCGGGCCACATACAATGAGCAGTTCTTC. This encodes CASSGVRATYNEQFF.

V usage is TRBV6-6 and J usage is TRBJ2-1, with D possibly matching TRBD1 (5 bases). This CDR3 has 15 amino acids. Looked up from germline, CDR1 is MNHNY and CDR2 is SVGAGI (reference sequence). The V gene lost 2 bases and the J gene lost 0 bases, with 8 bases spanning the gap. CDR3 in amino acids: CASSYPDTSYNEQFF. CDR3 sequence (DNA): TGTGCCAGCAGTTACCCGGACACCTCCTACAATGAGCAGTTCTTC.

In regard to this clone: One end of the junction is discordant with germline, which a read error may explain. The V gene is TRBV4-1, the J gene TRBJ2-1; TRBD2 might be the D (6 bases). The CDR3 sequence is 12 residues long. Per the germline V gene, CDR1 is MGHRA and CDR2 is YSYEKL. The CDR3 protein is CASSHYGSERFF. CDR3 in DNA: TGCGCCAGCAGCCATTACGGGAGCGAGCGGTTCTTC.

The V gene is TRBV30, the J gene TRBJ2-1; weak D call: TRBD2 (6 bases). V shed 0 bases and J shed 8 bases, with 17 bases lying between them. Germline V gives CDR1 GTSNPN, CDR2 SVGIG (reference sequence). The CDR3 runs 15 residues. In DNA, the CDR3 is TGTGCCTGGAGTGTAGGATACGAAGCGGGCGATGAGCAGTTCTTC. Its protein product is CAWSVGYEAGDEQFF. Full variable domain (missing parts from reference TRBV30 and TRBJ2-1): SQTIHQWPATLVQPVGSPLSLECTVEGTSNPNLYWYRQAAGRGLQLLFYSVGIGQISSEVPQNLSASRPQDRQFILSSKKLLLSDSGFYLCAWSVGYEAGDEQFFGPGTRLTVL.

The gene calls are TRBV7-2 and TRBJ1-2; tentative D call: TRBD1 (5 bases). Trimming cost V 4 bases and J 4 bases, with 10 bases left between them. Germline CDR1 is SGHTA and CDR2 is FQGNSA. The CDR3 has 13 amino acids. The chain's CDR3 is CASSSRAGYGYTF. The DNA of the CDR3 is TGTGCCAGCAGCTCCAGGGCGGGCTATGGCTACACCTTC.

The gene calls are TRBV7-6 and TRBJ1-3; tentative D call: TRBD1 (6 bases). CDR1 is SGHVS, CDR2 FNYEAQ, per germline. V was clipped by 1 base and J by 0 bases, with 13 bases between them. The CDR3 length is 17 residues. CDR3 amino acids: CASSLETGSLSGNTIYF. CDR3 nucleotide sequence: TGTGCCAGCAGCTTAGAGACAGGATCCCTCTCTGGAAACACCATATATTTT.

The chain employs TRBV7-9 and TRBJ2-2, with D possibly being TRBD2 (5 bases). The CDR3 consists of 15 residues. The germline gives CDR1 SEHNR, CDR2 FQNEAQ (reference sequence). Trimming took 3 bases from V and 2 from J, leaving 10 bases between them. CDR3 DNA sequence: TGTGCCAGCAGCTTGTCGGGGTTCAACACCGGGGAGCTGTTTTTT. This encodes CASSLSGFNTGELFF.

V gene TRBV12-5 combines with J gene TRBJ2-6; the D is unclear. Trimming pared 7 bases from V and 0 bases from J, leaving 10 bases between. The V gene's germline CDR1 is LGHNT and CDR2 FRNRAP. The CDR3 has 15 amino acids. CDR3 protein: CASAPTASGANVLTF. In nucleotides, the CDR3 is TGTGCTAGTGCCCCAACGGCCTCTGGGGCCAACGTCCTGACTTTC.

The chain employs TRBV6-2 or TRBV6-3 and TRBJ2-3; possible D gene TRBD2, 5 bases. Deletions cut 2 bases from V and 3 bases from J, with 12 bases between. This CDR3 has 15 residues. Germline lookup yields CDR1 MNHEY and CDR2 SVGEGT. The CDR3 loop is CASSYAGFQTDTQYF. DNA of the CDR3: TGTGCCAGCAGTTACGCGGGCTTCCAGACAGATACGCAGTATTTT.

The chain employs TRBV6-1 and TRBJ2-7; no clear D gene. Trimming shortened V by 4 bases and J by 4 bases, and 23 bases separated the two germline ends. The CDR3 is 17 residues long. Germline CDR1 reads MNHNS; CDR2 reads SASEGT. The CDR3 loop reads CASSATGRTHRWYEQYF. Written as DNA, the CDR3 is TGTGCCAGCAGTGCTACCGGACGGACCCATAGGTGGTACGAGCAGTACTTC.

CDR3 sequence: CASSLQMNTEAFF. The CDR3 DNA is TGCGCCAGCAGCTTACAGATGAACACTGAAGCTTTCTTT. The chain couples TRBV5-1 to TRBJ1-1; D call uncertain. Germline CDR1 SGHRS, CDR2 YFSETQ. This CDR3 comprises 13 residues. The V end lost 2 bases, the J end lost 0 bases, and 5 bases lay between the germline ends. The variable domain in full, with the rest retrieved from reference TRBV5-1 and TRBJ1-1, is KAGVTQTPRYLIKTRGQQVTLSCSPISGHRSVSWYQQTPGQGLQFLFEYFSETQRNKGNFPGRFSGRQFSNSRSEMNVSTLELGDSALYLCASSLQMNTEAFFGQGTRLTVV.

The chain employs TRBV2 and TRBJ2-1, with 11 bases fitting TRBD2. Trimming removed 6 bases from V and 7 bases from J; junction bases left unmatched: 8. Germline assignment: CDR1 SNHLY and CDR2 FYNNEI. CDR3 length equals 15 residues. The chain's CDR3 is CASRRTSGSSNEQFF. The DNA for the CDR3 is TGTGCCAGCAGACGCACTAGCGGGAGTTCTAATGAGCAGTTCTTC.

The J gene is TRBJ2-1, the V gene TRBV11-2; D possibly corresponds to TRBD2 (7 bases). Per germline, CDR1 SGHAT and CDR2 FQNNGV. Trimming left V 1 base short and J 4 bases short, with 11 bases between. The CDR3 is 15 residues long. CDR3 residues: CASSLGGGHYNEQFF. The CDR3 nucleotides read TGTGCCAGCAGCTTAGGGGGGGGCCATTACAATGAGCAGTTCTTC.

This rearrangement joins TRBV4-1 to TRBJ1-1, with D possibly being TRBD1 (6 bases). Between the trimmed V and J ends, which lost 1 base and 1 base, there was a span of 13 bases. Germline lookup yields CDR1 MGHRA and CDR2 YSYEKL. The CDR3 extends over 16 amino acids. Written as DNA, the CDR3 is TGCGCCAGCAGCCAAGTTTTCCAGGGGCCGAACACTGAAGCTTTCTTT. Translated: CASSQVFQGPNTEAFF.